This T cell receptor beta chain was profiled in a study of identical twins. TCRdb recomputed calls from the 5' RACE reads with MiXCR, one row per CDR3 protein. The table has about 520,000 distinct CDR3 sequences, less than 25% seen once. This CDR3 has 11 amino acids. V was shortened by 5 bases and J by 4 bases, with 5 bases between the two germline ends. CDR1 is MNHEY and CDR2 is SVGAGI in the germline V gene. These data also formed part of another study, on T cells expressing NK-cell markers.

The sample taken for sequencing was CD4+ T cells sorted from blood. The sequence was obtained from a woman between 18 and 30 years old in good health. The chain carries TRBV6-5 and TRBJ2-5; D not certain. CDR3 coding DNA: TGTGCCAGCAGTCACATAGAGACCCAGTACTTC. Translation: CASSHIETQYF.